This TCR beta chain was sequenced for a study of cytomegalovirus exposure and HLA in healthy donors. The study, taken as a whole, reports: Rarity characterized most TCR sequences, yet some public TCRs appeared in many donors.

Remarks on this clone: Its cognate antigen is unknown.

Researchers ran the PCR with 60 Vbeta and 13 Jbeta primers. Clones were sequenced by immunoSEQ multiplex PCR, and TCRdb holds only the in-frame ones, with some missing. The repertoire includes 150,000 or so clones, 60% to 80% of them detected once, and roughly 2% sits in the top ten. Germline-derived CDR1 and CDR2 are SGHVS and FQNEAQ. Trimming left V 8 bases short and J 7 bases short, with 18 bases between. The CDR3 runs 13 residues. The sample was PBMCs. The sequence was obtained from a man between 45 and 60 years old in good health and CMV-seropositive. This chain connects TRBV7-8 to TRBJ2-7; tentatively, D is TRBD2 (7 bases). CDR3 sequence: CASVMGGAGEQYF. In nucleotides, the CDR3 is TGTGCCAGCGTCATGGGGGGGGCGGGGGAGCAGTACTTC.